The rows below give T cell receptor beta chains drawn from one sample of a study of blood T cell repertoires in COVID-19. Using immunoSEQ multiplex PCR, the repertoire was profiled, and TCRdb retains in-frame clones only, with some absent. Of under 550,000 clones in the sample, 70% to 90% were seen once. The sample taken for sequencing was peripheral blood. These receptors all stem from a man in his late teens or twenties with COVID-19, enrolled during active disease. CDR3s include the opening cysteine and the closing phenylalanine or tryptophan. The order of the fields is D gene, V gene, clone size, J gene, CDR3 DNA, CDR3 protein. D genes are given only for firm matches. The size entry is marked missing in some rows and otherwise reads once, few, many or a size class.

D gene: TRBD1
V gene: TRBV18
clone size: .
J gene: TRBJ2-6
CDR3 DNA: TGTGCCAGCTCACCACAATCGGGACAGGGATATTCAGGGGCCAACGTCCTGACTTTC
CDR3 protein: CASSPQSGQGYSGANVLTF

D gene: .
V gene: TRBV7-2
clone size: .
J gene: TRBJ1-1
CDR3 DNA: TGTGCCAGCAGCTTATCGGCGACAGGAGTAACTGAAGCTTTCTTT
CDR3 protein: CASSLSATGVTEAFF

D gene: .
V gene: TRBV5-6
clone size: .
J gene: TRBJ1-6
CDR3 DNA: TGTGCCAGCAGCGTACCGGGGTCCACACCCCTCCACTTT
CDR3 protein: CASSVPGSTPLHF

D gene: .
V gene: TRBV24-1
clone size: once
J gene: TRBJ2-3
CDR3 DNA: TGTGCCACCCAGGGTAATACAGATACGCAGTATTTT
CDR3 protein: CATQGNTDTQYF

D gene: .
V gene: TRBV27
clone size: .
J gene: TRBJ2-7
CDR3 DNA: TGTGCCAGCTCCCATCCAGGAGGTTACGAGCAGTACTTC
CDR3 protein: CASSHPGGYEQYF

D gene: .
V gene: TRBV7-9
clone size: .
J gene: TRBJ2-5
CDR3 DNA: TGTGCCAGCAGCTTAGGCCTAGTGTACCAAGAGACCCAGTACTTC
CDR3 protein: CASSLGLVYQETQYF

D gene: .
V gene: TRBV11-2
clone size: .
J gene: TRBJ1-1
CDR3 DNA: TGTGCCAGCAGCGCACACGCCGCCCTGAACACTGAAGCTTTCTTT
CDR3 protein: CASSAHAALNTEAFF

D gene: .
V gene: TRBV2
clone size: .
J gene: TRBJ1-4
CDR3 DNA: TGTGCCAGCAAGGAGCTCCCCGAAAAACTGTTTTTT
CDR3 protein: CASKELPEKLFF

D gene: TRBD1
V gene: TRBV10-2
clone size: .
J gene: TRBJ1-2
CDR3 DNA: TGCGCCAGACATCCCAGGGGGTTCTATGGCTACACCTTC
CDR3 protein: CARHPRGFYGYTF

D gene: .
V gene: TRBV19
clone size: .
J gene: TRBJ2-1
CDR3 DNA: TGTGCCAGTAGTATCTCCCGGGACAACAGGGCTCTTCATGAGCAGTTCTTC
CDR3 protein: CASSISRDNRALHEQFF

D gene: .
V gene: TRBV2
clone size: .
J gene: TRBJ1-6
CDR3 DNA: TGTGCCAGCAGTGACAAGGCTCAGGGTAATTCACCCCTCCACTTT
CDR3 protein: CASSDKAQGNSPLHF

D gene: .
V gene: TRBV2
clone size: .
J gene: TRBJ2-7
CDR3 DNA: TGTGCCAGCAGTCCAGACTACACCTTTAACTACGAGCAGTACTTC
CDR3 protein: CASSPDYTFNYEQYF

D gene: .
V gene: TRBV27
clone size: .
J gene: TRBJ1-6
CDR3 DNA: TGTGCCAGCAGTTCCGCAACCTTGGGAGTTTCACCCCTCCACTTT
CDR3 protein: CASSSATLGVSPLHF

D gene: .
V gene: TRBV4-1
clone size: .
J gene: TRBJ2-2
CDR3 DNA: TGCGCCAGCAGCCCACGAACGGCTAGCAGTACCGGGGAGCTGTTTTTT
CDR3 protein: CASSPRTASSTGELFF

D gene: .
V gene: TRBV7-9
clone size: .
J gene: TRBJ2-1
CDR3 DNA: TGTGCCAGCAGCTTAGAAGGGAGCTCCTACAATGAGCAGTTCTTC
CDR3 protein: CASSLEGSSYNEQFF

D gene: .
V gene: TRBV29-1
clone size: .
J gene: TRBJ2-2
CDR3 DNA: TGCAGCGGAAGAGAGAACACCGGGGAGCTGTTTTTT
CDR3 protein: CSGRENTGELFF

D gene: TRBD1
V gene: TRBV27
clone size: few
J gene: TRBJ1-2
CDR3 DNA: TGTGCCAGCAGATCTCCCGGGACAGGGAAAGGTGGCTACACCTTC
CDR3 protein: CASRSPGTGKGGYTF

D gene: .
V gene: TRBV7-9
clone size: few
J gene: TRBJ1-1
CDR3 DNA: TGTGCCAGCAGCTTAGGACAGACGACGGCTTTCTTT
CDR3 protein: CASSLGQTTAFF

D gene: .
V gene: TRBV21-1
clone size: .
J gene: TRBJ1-5
CDR3 DNA: TGTGCCAGCAGCAAAGCCCTGTGGAGAACCCTCAATCAGCCCCAGCATTTT
CDR3 protein: CASSKALWRTLNQPQHF

D gene: TRBD1
V gene: TRBV6-5
clone size: .
J gene: TRBJ2-7
CDR3 DNA: TGTGCCAGCTGGGACAGCTCCTACGAGCAGTACTTC
CDR3 protein: CASWDSSYEQYF

D gene: TRBD1
V gene: TRBV19
clone size: .
J gene: TRBJ1-4
CDR3 DNA: TGTGCCAGTAGTAAGAGTCCCGGGACAGGGTACGAAAAACTGTTTTTT
CDR3 protein: CASSKSPGTGYEKLFF

D gene: .
V gene: TRBV5-4
clone size: .
J gene: TRBJ2-7
CDR3 DNA: TGTGCCAGCAGCCTGCTGGATGGAGGCTACGAGCAGTACTTC
CDR3 protein: CASSLLDGGYEQYF

D gene: .
V gene: TRBV4-1
clone size: .
J gene: TRBJ1-6
CDR3 DNA: TGCGCCAGCAGCCAAGAAGCACACAGGGAATATAATTCACCCCTCCACTTT
CDR3 protein: CASSQEAHREYNSPLHF

D gene: .
V gene: TRBV9
clone size: .
J gene: TRBJ1-1
CDR3 DNA: TGTGCCAGCAGCCATCATTGGGAGGATGAAGCTTTCTTT
CDR3 protein: CASSHHWEDEAFF